The 15 T cell receptor beta chains below come from one sample, sequenced in a study of blood T cell repertoires in COVID-19. The table came from immunoSEQ multiplex PCR; TCRdb's copy has only in-frame clones and leaves some out. The repertoire holds approximately 150,000 clones, 75% to 90% seen once, with approximately 5% in the top ten. The sequenced material came from peripheral blood. Source of these receptors: a human donor in a cohort sampled during active COVID-19.

The V gene is TRBV20-1, the J gene TRBJ2-7; 14 bases line up with TRBD2. The CDR3 is 18 amino acids. With V trimmed by 3 bases and J by 1 base, 11 bases remained unmatched. Germline V gene sequence: CDR1 DFQATT, CDR2 SNEGSKA (reference sequence). This CDR3 is CSASFQGTSGSQSYEQYV. The CDR3 DNA sequence: TGCAGTGCTAGTTTCCAAGGGACTAGCGGGAGCCAGTCCTACGAGCAGTACGTC.

V is TRBV9 and J is TRBJ1-2; 9 positions match TRBD1. V dropped 3 bases and J dropped 5; count of bases not matched to a gene: 8. Germline CDR1 reads SGDLS; CDR2 reads YYNGEE. This CDR3 has 15 residues. The CDR3 protein is CASSARQGDSYGYTF. The CDR3 DNA reads as TGTGCCAGCAGCGCCAGACAGGGGGATTCGTATGGCTACACCTTC.

V is TRBV5-1 and J is TRBJ2-1, with TRBD1 as a possible D gene (6 bases). This CDR3 has 16 amino acids. Germline V gene sequence: CDR1 SGHRS, CDR2 YFSETQ. V dropped 0 bases and J dropped 5 bases, with 15 bases sitting between them. Here the CDR3 reads CASSLVPGVFDNEQFF. The CDR3 nucleotides read TGCGCCAGCAGCTTGGTTCCAGGGGTATTCGACAATGAGCAGTTCTTC.

The gene calls are TRBV9 and TRBJ1-5, with D uncertain. V lost 0 bases to trimming and J lost 5 bases, with 15 bases between them. Germline V gene data show CDR1 as SGDLS and CDR2 as YYNGEE. This CDR3 comprises 16 residues. The CDR3: CASSVEVRFADQPQHF. CDR3 in DNA: TGTGCCAGCAGCGTAGAAGTCAGGTTCGCAGATCAGCCCCAGCATTTT.

The rearrangement uses TRBV29-1 and TRBJ1-4; D may be TRBD1 (5 bases). V lost 0 bases and J 5 bases, leaving 7 bases between the germline ends. Germline CDR1 is SQVTM and CDR2 is ANQGSEA. The length of the CDR3 is 13 residues. The CDR3 DNA reads TGCAGCGTTGAAGAACGGGGGAATGAAAAACTGTTTTTT. This translates into CSVEERGNEKLFF. The full variable domain, its missing parts supplied by reference TRBV29-1 and TRBJ1-4, is SAVISQKPSRDICQRGTSLTIQCQVDSQVTMMFWYRQQPGQSLTLIATANQGSEATYESGFVIDKFPISRPNLTFSTLTVSNMSPEDSSIYLCSVEERGNEKLFFGSGTQLSVL.

The V gene is TRBV19, the J gene TRBJ2-1; tentative D call: TRBD1 (6 bases). The V and J ends lost 5 bases and 9 bases respectively, with 23 bases between them. The CDR3 is made up of 16 amino acids. Germline V lookup: CDR1 LNHDA, CDR2 SQIVND (reference sequence). The CDR3 loop is CASSPARGAGEGEQFF. In DNA form, the CDR3 reads TGTGCCAGTAGTCCCGCCAGGGGTGCGGGCGAGGGTGAGCAGTTCTTC.

This chain connects TRBV3-1 (or the pseudogene TRBV3-2) to TRBJ1-1, with D uncertain. V lost 1 base and J 2 bases, leaving 5 bases between the germline ends. The germline V gene has CDR1 LGHDT and CDR2 YNNKEL (reference sequence). The CDR3 runs to 13 residues. The CDR3 protein is CASSQGQNTEAFF. The CDR3 region has the DNA TGTGCCAGCAGCCAAGGGCAAAACACTGAAGCTTTCTTT.

The rearrangement uses TRBV14 and TRBJ2-3; possible D gene TRBD1, 5 bases. The CDR3 extends over 15 amino acids. The V gene lost 1 base and the J gene lost 2 bases, with 10 bases spanning the gap. Per germline, CDR1 SGHDN and CDR2 FVKESK. The CDR3 nucleotides read TGTGCCAGCAGCCAAGCCAGGGTTCACACAGATACGCAGTATTTT. Translated: CASSQARVHTDTQYF.

The chain links TRBV27 to TRBJ1-1; the match to TRBD1 covers 8 bases. CDR1 and CDR2 (germline): MNHEY, SMNVEV (reference sequence). CDR3 length equals 14 residues. The V and J ends lost 5 bases and 11 bases, in that order; junction bases with no gene match: 13. The CDR3 bases are TGTGCCAGCAGTATAACCGGGACAGGCAACGGGGCTTTCTTT. Protein product: CASSITGTGNGAFF.

This clone was found once. The chain carries TRBV5-1 and TRBJ2-5, with D uncertain. The CDR3 is 13 residues long. The V end lost 6 bases, the J end lost 4 bases, and 13 bases lay between the germline ends. Per germline, CDR1 SGHRS and CDR2 YFSETQ. CDR3: CASTPQMGETQYF. CDR3 sequence (DNA): TGCGCCAGCACGCCACAGATGGGAGAGACCCAGTACTTC. The full variable domain, completed using reference TRBV5-1 and TRBJ2-5, is KAGVTQTPRYLIKTRGQQVTLSCSPISGHRSVSWYQQTPGQGLQFLFEYFSETQRNKGNFPGRFSGRQFSNSRSEMNVSTLELGDSALYLCASTPQMGETQYFGPGTRLLVL.

The CDR3 protein is CASKTRGWTAYPYEQYV. CDR3 DNA sequence: TGTGCCAGCAAAACCCGTGGGTGGACAGCCTACCCCTACGAGCAGTACGTC. This rearrangement joins TRBV9 to TRBJ2-7; D possibly corresponds to TRBD1 (6 bases). In germline, CDR1 is SGDLS, CDR2 YYNGEE. The CDR3 spans 17 residues. V gave up 6 bases and J gave up 2 bases, with 24 bases separating them.

The V and J genes are TRBV4-2 and TRBJ1-5, with D unresolved. CDR1 and CDR2 from the germline V gene are LGHNA and YNFKEQ. The CDR3 spans 13 residues. V was shortened by 0 bases and J by 9 bases, with 9 bases between the two germline ends. The CDR3 DNA follows: TGTGCCAGCAGCCAAGAGGAGGGAAGGCCCCAGCATTTT. It specifies CASSQEEGRPQHF.

V usage is TRBV7-8 and J usage is TRBJ1-4; TRBD1 agrees at 7 bases. Losses at the gene ends were 5 bases for V and 3 bases for J; bases not matched to a gene: 3. This CDR3 is 14 amino acids long. Germline V lookup: CDR1 SGHVS, CDR2 FQNEAQ. The CDR3 loop reads CASSLGTANEKLFF. The CDR3, as DNA: TGTGCCAGCAGCCTCGGGACAGCTAATGAAAAACTGTTTTTT.

The chain is built from TRBV18 and TRBJ2-7, with 9 bases matching TRBD2. The CDR3 contains 14 residues. Germline V lookup: CDR1 KGHSH, CDR2 LQKENI. V lost 6 bases, J lost 2 bases, and 5 bases stayed unmatched. The CDR3 DNA reads TGTGCCAGCTCGGGACTAGCAACCGCCTACGAGCAGTACGTC. This sequence encodes CASSGLATAYEQYV.

The V and J genes are TRBV6-5 and TRBJ2-5; 8 nucleotides match TRBD2. V lost 4 bases and J lost 7; bases outside the gene matches: 14. The CDR3 has 16 residues. CDR1 and CDR2 (germline): MNHEY, SVGAGI. The CDR3 nucleotides are TGTGCCAGCAGTTCGCCCGTTTCCGGGAGGGTTGGGACCCAGTACTTC. Protein product: CASSSPVSGRVGTQYF.